The clone carrying this T cell receptor beta chain was detected only a few times. The record originates from a study of T cells in Graves' hyperthyroidism and ophthalmopathy. The CDR3 has 15 residues. Germline V lookup: CDR1 PRHDT, CDR2 FYEKMQ (reference sequence). The V segment lost 1 base and the J segment 5 bases; nucleotides outside the gene matches: 2. TCR beta CDR3 sequences were amplified from RNA transcripts. The HTBI primer set was used in a first-round RT-PCR of the TCR CDR3. TCRdb analysed the multiplex PCR reads with MiXCR anew, one entry per CDR3 protein. This sample has hundreds of thousands of distinct CDR3 sequences, with less than 25% found just once.

This TCR came from a man aged 25 to 45 with Graves' ophthalmopathy. The genes are TRBV13 and TRBJ2-1, with 10 bases aligning to TRBD2. Sequences were obtained from blood. The CDR3: CASSLEAGGDNEQFF. In DNA form, the CDR3 reads TGTGCCAGCAGCTTAGAAGCGGGAGGGGACAATGAGCAGTTCTTC.